The rows below give T cell receptor beta chains drawn from one sample of a study of blood T cell repertoires in COVID-19. Libraries were prepared by immunoSEQ multiplex PCR; TCRdb keeps only in-frame clonotypes and omits some of them. The data show 200,000 to 250,000 clones, around 82% seen once. Sequencing used peripheral blood. These receptors originate from a woman in her 70s with acute or convalescent COVID-19. Each CDR3 is given with its conserved first and last residue. Fields, in order: clone size, D gene, V gene, J gene, CDR3 protein, CDR3 DNA. A D gene is named only where the DNA matches it firmly. A row's size may be missing; if present it is once, few, many or a size class.

abundance: NA
d_gene: TRBD2
v_gene: TRBV7-8
j_gene: TRBJ2-7
CDR3aa: CASTPLAGPHEQYF
CDR3nt: TGTGCCAGCACTCCACTAGCGGGGCCCCACGAGCAGTACTTC

abundance: once
d_gene: NA
v_gene: TRBV9
j_gene: TRBJ1-4
CDR3aa: CASSATGGNEKLFF
CDR3nt: TGTGCCAGCAGCGCCACAGGCGGTAATGAAAAACTGTTTTTT

abundance: NA
d_gene: TRBD2
v_gene: TRBV10-1
j_gene: TRBJ2-3
CDR3aa: CASSSGTTITDTQYF
CDR3nt: TGCGCCAGCAGCTCCGGGACTACGATAACAGATACGCAGTATTTT

abundance: NA
d_gene: NA
v_gene: TRBV20-1
j_gene: TRBJ1-2
CDR3aa: CSASGLDWLEF
CDR3nt: TGCAGTGCTAGTGGCCTCGATTGGTTGGAGTTC

abundance: NA
d_gene: NA
v_gene: TRBV5-1
j_gene: TRBJ2-5
CDR3aa: CASSLGGPGETQYF
CDR3nt: TGCGCCAGCAGCTTGGGGGGCCCTGGGGAGACCCAGTACTTC

abundance: NA
d_gene: NA
v_gene: TRBV27
j_gene: TRBJ2-7
CDR3aa: CASSRDLGDEQYF
CDR3nt: TGTGCCAGCAGTCGGGATCTTGGGGACGAGCAGTACTTC

abundance: NA
d_gene: NA
v_gene: TRBV25-1
j_gene: TRBJ1-2
CDR3aa: CASSAPLGEGSYGYTF
CDR3nt: TGTGCCAGCAGTGCACCGTTGGGAGAGGGCTCCTATGGCTACACCTTC

abundance: few
d_gene: TRBD1
v_gene: TRBV11-2
j_gene: TRBJ2-1
CDR3aa: CASSLDPGQGYNEQFF
CDR3nt: TGTGCCAGCAGCTTAGATCCGGGACAGGGCTACAATGAGCAGTTCTTC

abundance: NA
d_gene: NA
v_gene: TRBV2
j_gene: TRBJ2-5
CDR3aa: CASSGGGGDQETQYF
CDR3nt: TGTGCCAGCAGTGGAGGCGGGGGCGACCAAGAGACCCAGTACTTC

abundance: NA
d_gene: TRBD2
v_gene: TRBV7-8
j_gene: TRBJ2-5
CDR3aa: CASSPGVGGYQETQYF
CDR3nt: TGTGCCAGCAGCCCCGGGGTGGGGGGGTACCAAGAGACCCAGTACTTC

abundance: few
d_gene: TRBD1
v_gene: TRBV7-8
j_gene: TRBJ1-3
CDR3aa: CASSLEGATGNTIYF
CDR3nt: TGTGCCAGCAGCTTAGAGGGGGCCACTGGAAACACCATATATTTT

abundance: NA
d_gene: TRBD1
v_gene: TRBV4-1
j_gene: TRBJ2-4
CDR3aa: CASSQVGQLAKNIQYF
CDR3nt: TGCGCCAGCAGCCAAGTGGGACAGTTAGCCAAAAACATTCAGTACTTC

abundance: NA
d_gene: TRBD1
v_gene: TRBV15
j_gene: TRBJ1-1
CDR3aa: CATSRERGQGITEAFF
CDR3nt: TGTGCCACCAGCAGAGAACGGGGACAGGGGATAACTGAAGCTTTCTTT

abundance: many
d_gene: TRBD1
v_gene: TRBV30
j_gene: TRBJ1-2
CDR3aa: CARLGQGADYGYTF
CDR3nt: TGTGCCCGTTTGGGACAGGGGGCCGACTATGGCTACACCTTC

abundance: NA
d_gene: NA
v_gene: TRBV3-1/TRBV3-2
j_gene: TRBJ1-1
CDR3aa: CASSLHAGNTEAFF
CDR3nt: TGTGCCAGCAGCCTACATGCGGGGAACACTGAAGCTTTCTTT

abundance: once
d_gene: TRBD2
v_gene: TRBV5-1
j_gene: TRBJ2-3
CDR3aa: CASSLAAGGRDTQYF
CDR3nt: TGCGCCAGCAGCTTGGCAGCGGGGGGTAGGGATACGCAGTATTTT

abundance: NA
d_gene: NA
v_gene: TRBV11-2
j_gene: TRBJ1-4
CDR3aa: CASSLEIRAQGEKLFF
CDR3nt: TGTGCCAGCAGCTTAGAAATCAGGGCGCAGGGTGAAAAACTGTTTTTT

abundance: NA
d_gene: NA
v_gene: TRBV12-3/TRBV12-4
j_gene: TRBJ2-2
CDR3aa: CASSFGRTGELFF
CDR3nt: TGTGCCAGCAGTTTTGGGCGAACCGGGGAGCTGTTTTTT

abundance: few
d_gene: TRBD1
v_gene: TRBV27
j_gene: TRBJ1-6
CDR3aa: CASRGQGSSPLHF
CDR3nt: TGTGCCAGCAGGGGACAGGGGAGTTCACCCCTCCACTTT

abundance: few
d_gene: NA
v_gene: TRBV19
j_gene: TRBJ1-1
CDR3aa: CASSSGRGLVDTEAFF
CDR3nt: TGTGCCAGTAGTTCCGGTAGAGGCCTGGTCGACACTGAAGCTTTCTTT

abundance: once
d_gene: NA
v_gene: TRBV28
j_gene: TRBJ1-5
CDR3aa: CASSRGQPQHF
CDR3nt: TGTGCCAGCAGTAGAGGTCAGCCCCAGCATTTT

abundance: NA
d_gene: NA
v_gene: TRBV6-1
j_gene: TRBJ2-7
CDR3aa: CASSDLRQAAGQYF
CDR3nt: TGTGCCAGCAGTGACCTTAGACAGGCCGCGGGGCAGTACTTC

abundance: NA
d_gene: TRBD1
v_gene: TRBV24-1
j_gene: TRBJ1-2
CDR3aa: CATSDTRQGQNNYGYTF
CDR3nt: TGTGCCACCAGTGACACTCGACAGGGTCAAAACAACTATGGCTACACCTTC

abundance: NA
d_gene: TRBD1
v_gene: TRBV19
j_gene: TRBJ2-7
CDR3aa: CASRTGSRDRGYEQYF
CDR3nt: TGTGCCAGTAGAACGGGATCGCGGGACAGGGGCTACGAGCAGTACTTC

abundance: NA
d_gene: NA
v_gene: TRBV6-2/TRBV6-3
j_gene: TRBJ1-2
CDR3aa: CASSPQLYGYTF
CDR3nt: TGTGCCAGCAGCCCGCAACTATATGGCTACACCTTC